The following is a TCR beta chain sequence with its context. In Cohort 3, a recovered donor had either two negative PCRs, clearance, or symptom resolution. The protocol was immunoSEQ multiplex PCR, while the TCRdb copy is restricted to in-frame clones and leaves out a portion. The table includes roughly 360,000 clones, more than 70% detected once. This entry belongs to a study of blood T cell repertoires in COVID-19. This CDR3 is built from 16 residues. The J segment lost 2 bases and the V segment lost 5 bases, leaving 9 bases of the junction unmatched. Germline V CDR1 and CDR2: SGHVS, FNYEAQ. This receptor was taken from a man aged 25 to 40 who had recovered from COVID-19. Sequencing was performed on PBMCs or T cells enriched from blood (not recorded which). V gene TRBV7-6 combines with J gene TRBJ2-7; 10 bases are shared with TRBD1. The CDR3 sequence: CASSPRDRGMPYEQYF. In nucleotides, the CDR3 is TGTGCCAGCAGCCCCCGGGACAGGGGTATGCCCTACGAGCAGTACTTC.